This entry concerns a single TCR beta chain. The target of this receptor is not known. The record has no base qualities; no much larger clone is one base away. The data stem from a study of T cell responses to AZD1222 COVID-19 vaccine (dated by TCRdb to 2020 to 2023). Study-wide context: TCR sequencing covered some 240 trial participants: 200 to 210 given two doses of AZD1222 and 26 given two doses of MenACWY control vaccine. Enrollment into the trials was organized by age into subgroups of 18-55, 56-69 and 70-plus years, and those subgroups contained about 160, 30 and 59 TCR-sequenced participants, respectively.

The CDR3 regions of human TCRbeta chains were analyzed by immunosequencing. The study's processing was this. TCRs in the repertoires were compared against a reference library of SARS-CoV-2-specific TCRs that had been generated with the MIRA antigen-specificity platform. Breadth was defined as the fraction of unique TCRs that were SARS-CoV-2-associated. Depth was defined as the fraction of total T cells that were SARS-CoV-2-associated. Using the MIRA data, each spike-specific TCR was mapped to the spike region that the TCR reacts to and placed in a CD4 or CD8 class. Log10-transformed breadth and depth values were compared by one-way ANOVA with Sidak's multiple comparisons tests. TCRdb mirrors the immuneACCESS table, restricted to in-frame sequences. Some clones are absent from its copies; in checked studies, under half trace to an unresolved V gene, and the reason for the others is unknown. V, J and clone size were drawn from that table, and D and trimming were deduced from the DNA. The sample has 75,000 to 95,000 clones on record, 92% of them singletons. The ten largest clonotypes hold roughly 7% of the sample.

Interpreted using the paper, the time point label stands for: baseline before first vaccination. The treatment or condition label corresponds to: meningococcal conjugate vaccine given as trial control. Samples from vaccinated people were obtained from the UK trials COV001 and COV002, which included a single-blind randomized controlled phase 2/3 trial of AZD1222 (ChAdOx1 nCoV-19) in healthy adults. Trial participant PBMC samples were collected at day 0 and day 28 after the second dose for TCRbeta chain sequencing. What the authors observed across the whole study: Conclusions about previously exposed vaccinees are limited, since just six or seven AZD1222 recipients were seropositive for SARS-CoV-2 at baseline. Participants were mostly white British, with more females than males. The authors suggested clonal diversity may have been underestimated. A significant rise in spike-specific TCR breadth and depth was observed after two AZD1222 doses relative to day 0 and relative to MenACWY recipients. The 56-69-year group was small, and its depth increase did not reach significance, likely because of low power. Because no samples from the day 14 peak response were available, repertoires could be characterized only after the peak T cell response. The whole spike protein was spanned by vaccine-associated CD4 TCRs, and dominant responses were seen in regions 160-218 and 743-854. Reportedly, close to half of the unique spike-specific TCRs recognized epitopes lying outside the regions that are mutated in the B.1.351 and B.1.1.7 variants.

Via the germline V gene, CDR1 is SQVTM and CDR2 ANQGSEA. V has 6 bases trimmed and J has 0 bases trimmed; junction bases matching no gene number 7. From the cysteine up to the phenylalanine, the CDR3 has a length of 17 residues. The read is trimmed to its CDR3 DNA, 51 bases read in frame from base 1. The chain couples TRBV29-1 to TRBJ2-1; 14 nucleotides in the junction match TRBD2. The sequence was collected from an adult in good health. This material consisted of peripheral blood, taken on day 0 of MenACWY control vaccination. CDR3 loop: CSVQGLAGDSSYNEQFF. The sequenced DNA is TGCAGCGTACAGGGACTAGCGGGAGATAGCTCCTACAATGAGCAGTTCTTC.